A selection of T cell receptor beta chains follows, all from one sample in a study of control samples from healthy donors and cancer patients. Data came from immunoSEQ multiplex PCR; TCRdb stores just in-frame clones and leaves some out. The sample holds roughly 60,000 clones, roughly 94% seen once. Sequencing was performed on blood. The receptor source for this set is a man aged 25-45 years in good health. Both conserved end residues are part of each CDR3. A D gene is named only where the DNA matches it firmly. Not every row has a clone size; where given, it reads once, few, many or a size class.

v_call	d_call	j_call	clone_size	cdr3_nt	cdr3_aa
TRBV11-2	TRBD2	TRBJ2-3	once	TGTGCCAGCAGCCCCCGGGGGGATGGCCGTAGGACAGATACGCAGTATTTT	CASSPRGDGRRTDTQYF
TRBV30	-	TRBJ1-4	-	TGTGCCTGGTCAACTAATGAAAAACTGTTTTTT	CAWSTNEKLFF
TRBV7-3	TRBD1	TRBJ1-2	-	TGTGCCAGCAGCTCGGCCGGGGGACAGGGAAACTATGGCTACACCTTC	CASSSAGGQGNYGYTF
TRBV5-1	TRBD1	TRBJ2-7	-	TGCGCCAGCAGCTTGGGGACAGGTGTTTTTCCCTACGAGCAGTACTTC	CASSLGTGVFPYEQYF
TRBV4-3	-	TRBJ2-2	-	TGCGCCAGCAGCCAAGACACCATTCGAACCGGGGAGCTGTTTTTT	CASSQDTIRTGELFF
TRBV7-2	TRBD1	TRBJ2-7	-	TGTGCCACCGCGCGAGGGACAGAATACGAGCAGTACTTC	CATARGTEYEQYF
TRBV11-3	TRBD2	TRBJ2-2	-	TGTGCCAGCAGCCCCATTCGGGGGGCGAACACCGGGGAGCTGTTTTTT	CASSPIRGANTGELFF
TRBV3-1/TRBV3-2	-	TRBJ2-7	once	TGTGCCAGCAGCCCGAAAGTATCCAGCCGAGACGAGCAGTACTTC	CASSPKVSSRDEQYF
TRBV24-1	TRBD2	TRBJ2-3	-	TGTGCCACCAGTGAGGCGGGGGGCACAGATACGCAGTATTTT	CATSEAGGTDTQYF
TRBV4-2	-	TRBJ2-5	-	TGTGCCAGCAGCATACTCCTCGGTGCAGAGACCCAGTACTTC	CASSILLGAETQYF
TRBV5-1	-	TRBJ2-7	-	TGCGCCAGCAGCTTGTTGGAAGGGCCGTCCTACGAGCAGTACTTC	CASSLLEGPSYEQYF
TRBV7-2	TRBD2	TRBJ2-5	-	TGTGCCAGCAGCTCAATAGCGGGAGGACCGGTGGTTTGGACCCAGTACTTC	CASSSIAGGPVVWTQYF
TRBV30	-	TRBJ2-5	-	TGTGCCTGGAGCCCGTGGGGGGCCGGTGAGACCCAGTACTTC	CAWSPWGAGETQYF
TRBV19	-	TRBJ2-3	-	TGTGCCAGTAGTGGGGCGCAAAGGTGGGACGATACGCAGTATTTT	CASSGAQRWDDTQYF
TRBV4-1	-	TRBJ1-1	-	TGCGCCAGCAGAAATACAGGCCGGGTTCGGGACGCTTTCTTT	CASRNTGRVRDAFF
TRBV27	TRBD1	TRBJ2-5	-	TGTGCCAGCAGTTTAAAAGGGGACAGGGAAGAGACCCAGTACTTC	CASSLKGDREETQYF
TRBV5-6	-	TRBJ1-2	-	TGTGCCAGCAGCTTGGATGGAGGAGAAGTCTATGGCTACACCTTC	CASSLDGGEVYGYTF
TRBV18	-	TRBJ1-5	-	TGTGCCAGCTCACAGGGGGACAACTCGCGCAATCAGCCCCAGCATTTT	CASSQGDNSRNQPQHF
TRBV7-9	-	TRBJ1-6	-	TGTGCCAGCAGCCCCGGGGGAGCCCTCCACTTT	CASSPGGALHF
TRBV19	TRBD1	TRBJ1-2	-	TGTGCCAGTGGAATGACAGGGGGCGTGTATGGCTACACCTTC	CASGMTGGVYGYTF
TRBV3-1/TRBV3-2	TRBD2	TRBJ2-7	-	TGTGCCAGCAGCCAAGATGCCGGGCTAGCGGGATACGAGCAGTACTTC	CASSQDAGLAGYEQYF
TRBV27	-	TRBJ2-1	-	TGTGCCAGCAGTAGGACTCTCAATGAGCAGTTCTTC	CASSRTLNEQFF
TRBV4-1	TRBD1	TRBJ1-2	-	TGCGCCAGCCGTTATCCGGGACAGTCGTATGGCTACACCTTC	CASRYPGQSYGYTF
TRBV5-1	-	TRBJ2-7	-	TGCGCCAGCAGCCGCTTAGGCGAGCAGTACTTC	CASSRLGEQYF
TRBV9	TRBD1	TRBJ1-4	-	TGTGCCAGCAGCGCGACAACAGGGGGGGAACTGTTTTTT	CASSATTGGELFF
TRBV6-5	-	TRBJ1-5	medium-sized	TGTGCCAGCAGTTACGGCCCCAATCAGCCCCAGCATTTT	CASSYGPNQPQHF
TRBV10-3	TRBD1	TRBJ1-1	-	TGTGCCATCAGTTCAGGGGGGACAGGGATGTTTAGAGGGGACACTGAAGCTTTCTTT	CAISSGGTGMFRGDTEAFF
TRBV18	-	TRBJ2-5	-	TGTGCCAGCTCACCTGTTTTGACAGGAGACCAAGAGACCCAGTACTTC	CASSPVLTGDQETQYF
TRBV5-1	-	TRBJ1-1	-	TGCGCCAGCAGAAAGAACGGGACTGAAGCTTTCTTT	CASRKNGTEAFF
TRBV11-2	-	TRBJ1-2	once	TGTGCCAGCAGCTTGGGCGTTCAGGAAGGCTACACCTTC	CASSLGVQEGYTF